This TCR beta chain was recovered during a study of monozygotic twins with inflammatory bowel disease. Input per TCR library consisted of roughly 4,000 ng of total RNA. Investigators made cDNA in eight separate reactions per sample. TCRalpha and TCRbeta cDNA went through two nested PCRs of approximately 16 and 9 cycles. TCRdb re-called the 5' RACE reads and catalogs CDR3 proteins one per entry, DNA excluded. The table counts around 400,000 distinct CDR3 sequences; 2% to 3% lies in the top ten. Study conclusions and caveats: Patients received differing immunosuppressive treatments, which may have added variability to their repertoires.

Notes on this clonotype: Antigen: not known.

Germline lookup yields CDR1 SEHNR and CDR2 FQNEAQ (reference sequence). The CDR3 covers 15 residues. This sequence was found in a human donor with ulcerative colitis or Crohn's disease, or a healthy co-twin of an affected twin (not recorded which). Sequencing input: blood. The chain employs TRBV7-9 and TRBJ2-7; absent DNA, TCRdb's TRBD2 call cannot be checked. The CDR3 loop is CASSLAPSEGWEQYF.